The 22 T cell receptor beta chains reported below all come from one sample, sequenced in a study of blood T cells in healthy people across ages. Then a second PCR, running about 6 to 11 cycles, was carried out with a sample-barcoded 5' primer and a J-beta primer mix. Each CDR3 protein is one row after TCRdb ran MiXCR on the 5' RACE reads. The table shows 800,000 to 950,000 distinct CDR3 sequences, with roughly 35% occurring only once. Input material: blood. These receptors came from a man aged 18-30 years in good health.

This clonotype was detected a few times. CDR3 residues: CASKNSGNYGYTF. CDR3 nucleotides: TGTGCCAGCAAGAACTCCGGGAACTATGGCTACACCTTC. This chain connects TRBV6-1 to TRBJ1-2; D gene ambiguous. Germline V CDR1 and CDR2: MNHNS, SASEGT. The CDR3 totals 13 residues. V shed 7 bases and J shed 2 bases, with 11 bases lying between them.

The gene calls are TRBV7-2 and TRBJ1-1; D perhaps matches TRBD1 (5 bases). Looked up from germline, CDR1 is SGHTA and CDR2 is FQGNSA. Between the trimmed V and J ends, which lost 5 bases and 3 bases, there was a span of 13 bases. This CDR3 spans 14 amino acids. The CDR3 bases are TGTGCCAGCAGCGGGGCCGCGAGCTACACTGAAGCTTTCTTT. Translating it yields CASSGAASYTEAFF.

The chain uses TRBV20-1 and TRBJ2-3; 9 bases map to TRBD2. The CDR3 totals 14 residues. V was clipped by 0 bases and J by 6 bases; unmatched bases: 4. CDR1 is DFQATT and CDR2 is SNEGSKA in the germline V gene (reference sequence). In DNA form, the CDR3 reads TGCAGTGCTAGAGAACCTAGCGGGGTTGATACGCAGTATTTT. It yields the protein CSAREPSGVDTQYF.

Concerning this clonotype: This may be a read error: a much more frequent sequence differs by one nucleotide. The chain employs TRBV30 and TRBJ2-5; D is uncertain. The J call may be faulty, since TRBJ2-1 better matches the DNA end. Germline loops: CDR1 GTSNPN, CDR2 SVGIG (reference sequence). The CDR3 extends over 13 amino acids. The DNA for the CDR3 is TGTGCCTGGAGTGTCAGGAACCAAGAGACCCAGTTCTTC. Protein product: CAWSVRNQETQFF.

In regard to this clonotype: A much larger clone lies a single base off, so this may be a read error. DNA of the CDR3: TGTGCCAGCAGCTTACTGTGGGGGGCACATAGCTCCTACAATGAGCAGTACTTC. It yields the protein CASSLLWGAHSSYNEQYF. V and J are TRBV7-2 and TRBJ2-7, with D perhaps given as TRBD1 or TRBD2 (6 bases each). Germline values: CDR1 SGHTA, CDR2 FQGNSA. The CDR3 runs to 18 residues. V was clipped by 2 bases and J by 7 bases, with 27 bases between them.

This clonotype has more than one count but fewer than ten. V gene TRBV20-1 combines with J gene TRBJ1-6; tentatively, D is TRBD1 (5 bases). V lost 0 bases to trimming and J lost 10 bases, with 13 bases between them. Looked up from germline, CDR1 is DFQATT and CDR2 is SNEGSKA (reference sequence). The CDR3 loop spans 14 amino acids. The CDR3 coding sequence is TGCAGTGCTAGAGAAAGCTCAGGGAACTCACCCCTCCACTTT. It translates to CSARESSGNSPLHF.

Only a few counts were recorded for this clonotype. This chain links TRBV12-3 or TRBV12-4 with TRBJ2-3; unclear D gene. The CDR3 runs 15 residues. V was trimmed by 4 bases and J by 2 bases, leaving 13 bases between them. CDR3 in amino acids: CASSSNTYYTDTQYF. Written as DNA, the CDR3 is TGTGCCAGCAGTTCGAACACCTATTACACAGATACGCAGTATTTT.

The rearrangement joins TRBV28 to TRBJ1-5; D might be TRBD1 (6 bases). The length of the CDR3 is 16 residues. V lost 4 bases and J lost 6, with 19 bases in between. Germline V CDR1 and CDR2: MDHEN, SYDVKM. The CDR3 nucleotides are TGTGCCAGCAGTTCCCCCCTTGAGGGGGGGCTTCAGCCCCAGCATTTT. The encoded protein is CASSSPLEGGLQPQHF.

CDR3 DNA: TGTGCCAGCACCAGCGGGGGCGCGGGCTACAATGAGCAGTTCTTC. It is translated as CASTSGGAGYNEQFF. The V and J genes are TRBV6-2 or TRBV6-3 and TRBJ2-1; 8 nucleotides agree with TRBD2. Germline V lookup: CDR1 MNHEY, CDR2 SVGEGT. The length of the CDR3 is 15 residues. After removal of 7 bases from V and 3 bases from J, the junction contained 8 bases not matched to a gene.

The J gene is TRBJ2-4, the V gene TRBV6-6; 9 bases are a match to TRBD1. The last part of the DNA fits TRBJ2-7 better; the J call may be wrong. The CDR3 spans 15 residues. The germline CDR1 and CDR2 sequences are MNHNY and SVGAGI (reference sequence). The CDR3 is CASSYSPGQGSEQYF. The CDR3 DNA is TGTGCCAGCAGTTATTCCCCGGGACAGGGTTCCGAGCAGTACTTC.

The J gene is TRBJ2-3, the V gene TRBV19; TRBD2 is a possible D gene (7 bases). The ends were cut back, 4 bases at V and 5 bases at J, with 22 bases in the middle. Germline CDR1 LNHDA, CDR2 SQIVND (reference sequence). The CDR3 has 17 residues. Here the CDR3 reads CASSTILMAGARDTQYF. DNA of the CDR3: TGTGCCAGTAGTACTATACTAATGGCGGGGGCGAGAGATACGCAGTATTTT.

The V gene is TRBV2, the J gene TRBJ2-2, with no clear D. V lost 4 bases and J 3 bases, leaving 6 bases between the germline ends. Germline-derived CDR1 and CDR2 are SNHLY and FYNNEI. The CDR3 runs to 13 residues. The CDR3 here is CASSGGDTGELFF. CDR3 nucleotides: TGTGCCAGCAGTGGTGGGGACACCGGGGAGCTGTTTTTT.

The chain uses TRBV12-3 or TRBV12-4 and TRBJ1-1; D uncertain. This CDR3 comprises 15 residues. V was pared by 3 bases and J by 6 bases, with 17 bases between. In nucleotides, the CDR3 is TGTGCCAGCAGTTTCAATCCCCACCGCGGTGCTGAAGCTTTCTTT. Residues: CASSFNPHRGAEAFF.

This clonotype has only a few counts. The chain is built from TRBV18 and TRBJ1-5; the match to TRBD1 covers 8 bases. Germline assignment: CDR1 KGHSH and CDR2 LQKENI. The trim removed 3 bases at V and 5 bases at J, leaving 6 bases unmatched. This CDR3 has 15 residues. DNA of the CDR3: TGTGCCAGCTCACCGACAGGGGAAAGGGATCAGCCCCAGCATTTT. Its protein product is CASSPTGERDQPQHF.

The rearrangement joins TRBV2 to TRBJ2-3; D not resolved. Trimming left V 4 bases short and J 2 bases short, with 7 bases between. The CDR3 spans 13 residues. Germline V gene lookup returns CDR1 SNHLY and CDR2 FYNNEI. This CDR3 reads CASSVGYTDTQYF. In DNA form, the CDR3 reads TGTGCCAGCAGTGTGGGCTACACAGATACGCAGTATTTT.

Of note for this clonotype: An end of the junction differs from the germline gene, which may be a read error. The chain links TRBV29-1 to TRBJ1-1, with unresolved D. The CDR3 has 12 amino acids. Germline CDR1 SQVTM, CDR2 ANQGSEA. CDR3 in amino acids: CSAVPGVPDAFF. The CDR3 DNA reads as TGCAGCGCCGTCCCTGGAGTTCCTGACGCTTTCTTT. The full variable domain, rest sourced from reference TRBV29-1 and TRBJ1-1, is SAVISQKPSRDICQRGTSLTIQCQVDSQVTMMFWYRQQPGQSLTLIATANQGSEATYESGFVIDKFPISRPNLTFSTLTVSNMSPEDSSIYLCSAVPGVPDAFFGQGTRLTVV.

Concerning this clonotype: A read error may produce the germline difference seen at one junction end. The V and J genes are TRBV5-1 and TRBJ1-6; a weak D match, TRBD1 (6 bases). The CDR3 covers 15 residues. CDR1 and CDR2 from the germline V gene are SGHRS and YFSETQ. Here the CDR3 DNA reads TGCGCCAGCAGCTCTACGGCAGGGGATGATTCACCCCCCCACTTT. Encoded protein: CASSSTAGDDSPPHF.

Points on this clonotype: At one end, the junction sequence differs from germline, possibly due to a read error. The chain carries TRBV12-3 or TRBV12-4 and TRBJ2-4; TRBD2 aligns across 8 bases. The CDR3 contains 14 residues. The CDR3 loop is CSSSLIAGKNIQYF. For the CDR3, the DNA is TGTTCCAGCAGTTTAATAGCGGGGAAAAACATTCAGTACTTC.

Only a few counts were recorded for this clonotype. The chain recombines TRBV20-1 with TRBJ1-5; no definite D call. The V end lost 5 bases, the J end lost 5 bases, and 22 bases lay between the germline ends. Germline-derived CDR1 and CDR2 are DFQATT and SNEGSKA (reference sequence). The CDR3 is made up of 16 amino acids. The CDR3 DNA follows: TGCAGTGCTCTGGAGGAAAGGGCAGGTTGGGATCAGCCCCAGCATTTT. Encoded protein: CSALEERAGWDQPQHF.

This clonotype was seen many times. The chain has TRBV27 and TRBJ1-2; 8 nucleotides match TRBD1. V lost 5 bases to trimming and J lost 6 bases; unmatched junction nucleotides: 14. CDR3 size: 16 residues. Per germline, CDR1 MNHEY and CDR2 SMNVEV (reference sequence). The CDR3 loop reads CASSPVRYQGADGYTF. The CDR3 region has the DNA TGTGCCAGCAGTCCCGTCCGTTACCAGGGGGCAGATGGCTACACCTTC.

The J gene is TRBJ2-3, the V gene TRBV18; possibly TRBD2 for D (5 bases). The CDR3 contains 16 residues. The germline V gene encodes CDR1 KGHSH and CDR2 LQKENI. V was trimmed by 0 bases and J by 0 bases, leaving 10 bases between them. The CDR3 DNA sequence: TGTGCCAGCTCACCACCCGCGGGCCCTAGCACAGATACGCAGTATTTT. As protein: CASSPPAGPSTDTQYF.

V usage is TRBV4-2 and J usage is TRBJ1-5; D possibly corresponds to TRBD1 (5 bases). There are 15 residues in the CDR3. Trimming pared 2 bases from V and 6 bases from J, leaving 14 bases between. CDR1 and CDR2 from the germline V gene are LGHNA and YNFKEQ. The CDR3 loop reads CASSQREGPGQPQHF. As DNA, the CDR3 is TGTGCCAGCAGCCAACGAGAGGGGCCGGGTCAGCCCCAGCATTTT.